Presented here are 20 T cell receptor beta chains from one specimen sequenced in a study of spatial heterogeneity in lung cancer. TCRdb itself ran the 5' RACE reads through MiXCR, one entry per CDR3 protein. The sample lists 15,000 to 20,000 distinct CDR3 sequences, roughly 6.5% occurring once. Their antigen targets remain unknown. Stated time point: sample taken at primary tumor resection. Whole-study results and caveats: Expanded alpha and beta TCR counts within tumors tracked tumor mutation counts.

The sample here was lung tumor tissue, taken at surgery. Receptor source: a female donor with early-stage non-small cell lung cancer.

In this sample, this clonotype turned up many times. CDR3 region: CASSSQGAMNTGELFF. CDR3 in DNA: TGTGCCAGCAGCTCACAAGGGGCCATGAACACCGGGGAGCTGTTTTTT. This chain connects TRBV7-2 to TRBJ2-2; D might be TRBD1 (5 bases). The CDR3 length is 16 residues. Germline lookup yields CDR1 SGHTA and CDR2 FQGNSA. V was clipped by 4 bases and J by 1 base, with 13 bases between them.

Relative to its sample, this clonotype is medium-sized. The chain carries TRBV12-3 or TRBV12-4 and TRBJ2-3, with D unresolved. This CDR3 has 12 residues. V gave up 1 base and J gave up 10 bases, with 9 bases separating them. In nucleotides, the CDR3 is TGTGCCAGCAGTTTAGGCGCACGCGCGCAGTATTTT. The encoded protein is CASSLGARAQYF.

This clonotype has at least ten counts. The V and J genes are TRBV6-2 or TRBV6-3 and TRBJ1-1; D not resolved. Trimming stripped 8 bases from V and 5 bases from J, with 15 bases between. The V gene's germline CDR1 is MNHEY and CDR2 SVGEGT. The CDR3 consists of 13 residues. The CDR3 sequence: CASRRFLGTEAFF. In nucleotides, the CDR3 is TGTGCCAGCCGCCGATTCCTCGGGACTGAAGCTTTCTTT.

This clonotype was seen many times. The rearrangement joins TRBV6-1 to TRBJ2-5; TRBD1 is a possible D gene (6 bases). Germline loops: CDR1 MNHNS, CDR2 SASEGT. Trimming cost V 0 bases and J 4 bases, with 15 bases left between them. The CDR3 sequence is 16 residues long. The CDR3 bases are TGTGCCAGCAGTGAAGCGCTTTCTGGCAGGGGAGAGACCCAGTACTTC. It encodes CASSEALSGRGETQYF.

In its sample, this clonotype was seen many times. CDR3 residues: CASRGDRVNTEAFF. The CDR3 DNA reads TGTGCCAGCAGGGGGGACAGGGTGAACACTGAAGCTTTCTTT. The chain combines TRBV3-1 with TRBJ1-1; 9 positions agree with TRBD1. There are 14 residues in the CDR3. The V and J ends lost 6 bases and 0 bases, in that order; junction bases with no gene match: 2. CDR1 is LGHDT, CDR2 YNNKEL, per germline (reference sequence).

The genes are TRBV10-2 and TRBJ1-1; D remains ambiguous. Trimming shortened V by 7 bases and J by 2 bases, and 11 bases separated the two germline ends. The CDR3 has 13 amino acids. Germline assignment: CDR1 WSHSY and CDR2 SAAADI. Written as DNA, the CDR3 is TGCGCCAGCACCGAACGCGGAAACACTGAAGCTTTCTTT. Amino acid sequence: CASTERGNTEAFF.

This clonotype was recorded at least ten times. The CDR3 nucleotides read TGTGCCAGCAGCTTATATACTGAAGCTTTCTTT. It codes for CASSLYTEAFF. The V call is TRBV7-9, the J call TRBJ1-1, with unresolved D. The CDR3 has 11 residues. The V gene lost 2 bases and the J gene lost 5 bases, with 3 bases spanning the gap. The germline V gene has CDR1 SEHNR and CDR2 FQNEAQ (reference sequence).

Within the sample, this clonotype is medium-sized (0.01 to 0.1%). This rearrangement joins TRBV12-3 or TRBV12-4 to TRBJ1-1, with 9 bases identical to TRBD1. This CDR3 comprises 13 residues. V was clipped by 5 bases and J by 4 bases; unmatched bases: 2. The chain's CDR3 is CASSRQGGTEAFF. The CDR3 coding sequence is TGTGCCAGCAGTCGACAGGGGGGCACTGAAGCTTTCTTT.

This clonotype was counted at least ten times. The rearrangement joins TRBV5-5 to TRBJ1-5; the D gene is possibly TRBD1 (5 bases). Trimming took off 5 bases at V and 6 bases at J, with 15 bases between the two ends. The CDR3 totals 14 residues. The germline gives CDR1 SGHKS, CDR2 YYEKEE (reference sequence). CDR3 sequence reads: CASRSGYGGQPQHF. The DNA of the CDR3 is TGTGCCAGCAGGTCCGGTTACGGGGGTCAGCCCCAGCATTTT. Complete variable domain (other parts from reference TRBV5-5 and TRBJ1-5): DAGVTQSPTHLIKTRGQQVTLRCSPISGHKSVSWYQQVLGQGPQFIFQYYEKEERGRGNFPDRFSARQFPNYSSELNVNALLLGDSALYLCASRSGYGGQPQHFGDGTRLSIL.

This clonotype was found many times. V is TRBV29-1 and J is TRBJ2-7; D is perhaps TRBD1 (6 bases). V dropped 3 bases and J dropped 4 bases, with 10 bases sitting between them. The CDR3 has 12 residues. The germline gives CDR1 SQVTM, CDR2 ANQGSEA. The CDR3, as DNA: TGCAGCGTTGAGGGCAGGGGTTACGAGCAGTACTTC. The encoded protein is CSVEGRGYEQYF.

This clonotype was observed many times. The rearrangement joins TRBV6-5 to TRBJ1-4, with a tentative D call TRBD1 (5 bases). CDR1 MNHEY and CDR2 SVGAGI come from the germline V gene. The CDR3 loop spans 17 amino acids. Trimming stripped 0 bases from V and 6 bases from J, with 17 bases between. CDR3 sequence (DNA): TGTGCCAGCAGTTACTCATACAGACCTAGGGGAGATGAAAAACTGTTTTTT. Translation: CASSYSYRPRGDEKLFF.

In this sample, this clonotype turned up many times. The chain has TRBV5-1 and TRBJ1-2; D gene unclear. V was pared by 0 bases and J by 4 bases, with 13 bases between. The CDR3 is made up of 15 amino acids. CDR1 is SGHRS and CDR2 is YFSETQ in the germline V gene. As DNA, the CDR3 is TGCGCCAGCAGCTTGGATCTGGGGAGGATCTATGGCTACACCTTC. Translation: CASSLDLGRIYGYTF. The whole variable domain, remainder taken from reference TRBV5-1 and TRBJ1-2, is KAGVTQTPRYLIKTRGQQVTLSCSPISGHRSVSWYQQTPGQGLQFLFEYFSETQRNKGNFPGRFSGRQFSNSRSEMNVSTLELGDSALYLCASSLDLGRIYGYTFGSGTRLTVV.

This clonotype was seen many times. The J gene is TRBJ2-5, the V gene TRBV7-2; the D gene is possibly TRBD2 (7 bases). V lost 5 bases to trimming and J lost 3 bases, with 16 bases between them. This CDR3 contains 15 residues. CDR1 is SGHTA and CDR2 is FQGNSA in the germline V gene. The CDR3 coding sequence is TGTGCCAGCAGCGCGAGGGGGGGGAATGAAGAGACCCAGTACTTC. This sequence encodes CASSARGGNEETQYF.

Many counts were recorded for this clonotype. The rearrangement links TRBV10-1 to TRBJ1-5; D remains unclear. Between the trimmed V and J ends, which lost 6 bases and 1 base, there was a span of 1 base. The CDR3 has 11 amino acids. CDR1 WNHNN and CDR2 SYGVQD come from the germline V gene (reference sequence). CDR3 nucleotide sequence: TGCGCCAGCAGCAGCAATCAGCCCCAGCATTTT. It is translated as CASSSNQPQHF.

The CDR3: CASSSQVGGHYGYTF. The CDR3 DNA reads as TGTGCCAGCAGCTCACAAGTGGGGGGCCACTATGGCTACACCTTC. The chain combines TRBV7-2 with TRBJ1-2, with a weak D call TRBD1 (6 bases). In germline, CDR1 is SGHTA, CDR2 FQGNSA. The CDR3 has 15 residues. V lost 4 bases and J lost 3, with 15 bases in between.

This chain links TRBV25-1 with TRBJ1-1; no definite D call. The CDR3 length is 13 residues. The germline V gene encodes CDR1 MGHDK and CDR2 SYGVNS. Trimming cost V 3 bases and J 2 bases, with 7 bases left between them. The CDR3 DNA sequence: TGTGCCAGCAGTGATTGGATTAACACTGAAGCTTTCTTT. Protein product: CASSDWINTEAFF.

This clonotype has a count of ten or more. V usage is TRBV2 and J usage is TRBJ2-7, with TRBD1 matching 8 bases. The germline V gene encodes CDR1 SNHLY and CDR2 FYNNEI. The CDR3 spans 13 residues. V was pared by 8 bases and J by 5 bases, with 8 bases of the junction left unmatched. CDR3 DNA: TGTGCCAGCGGGAAGGACAGGGTTCACGAGCAGTACTTC. Translated, it gives CASGKDRVHEQYF.

This clonotype occurred many times. The chain employs TRBV28 and TRBJ1-2; TRBD1 matches at 8 bases. This CDR3 comprises 14 residues. Germline-derived CDR1 and CDR2 are MDHEN and SYDVKM. The V gene end was trimmed by 9 bases and the J gene end by 5 bases; junction bases not matched to a gene: 11. The CDR3 is CASSGGDSPYGYTF. As DNA, the CDR3 is TGTGCCAGTTCAGGGGGCGACAGCCCGTATGGCTACACCTTC.

This clonotype has at least ten counts. The chain has TRBV20-1 and TRBJ2-1; 8 positions agree with TRBD1. The CDR3 covers 13 residues. Germline CDR1 is DFQATT and CDR2 is SNEGSKA (reference sequence). Unmatched junction bases numbered 11, after V lost 7 bases and J lost 9 bases. CDR3 sequence (DNA): TGCAGTGTATGGGGACAGGCCGGCGGTGAGCAGTTCTTC. It yields the protein CSVWGQAGGEQFF.

This clonotype was picked up many times. The rearrangement uses TRBV7-4 and TRBJ2-1; TRBD2 matches 11 bases. The V and J ends lost 5 bases and 3 bases, in that order; junction bases with no gene match: 3. Germline V gives CDR1 SGHVT, CDR2 SQSDAQ. The CDR3 consists of 15 residues. CDR3 in amino acids: CASSPTSGSYNEQFF. CDR3 bases: TGTGCCAGCAGCCCTACTAGCGGGAGCTACAATGAGCAGTTCTTC.